This T cell receptor beta chain came from a study of low-dose radiotherapy and immunotherapy resistance in tumors (dated 2022 in TCRdb). Study-wide context: Cohort 1 received 0.5 Gy per fraction every 2 weeks, with a prescribed total PTV dose of 6.5 Gy. In Cohort 2, 1 Gy per fraction was delivered every two weeks, for a total of 13 Gy over 26 weeks. Nivolumab and ipilimumab were both given intravenously, with nivolumab at a 240 mg flat dose every two weeks and ipilimumab at 1 mg/kg every six weeks. Cyclophosphamide 200 mg/m2 was given intravenously every two weeks, one day before each radiation and immunotherapy administration. Starting on cycle 1 day 1, patients took 300 mg of aspirin by mouth once a day for four cycles. First-strand cDNA was synthesized using Superscript III and a set of TRAV- and TRBV-specific primers, so that both TCRalpha and TCRbeta chains were covered. No randomization into treatment groups was done for the people taking part in the trial. Eight patients were included in the translational analysis: three from the first dose cohort and the first five from the second dose cohort. Deep sequencing of the TCRalpha and TCRbeta libraries was carried out on an Illumina MiniSeq instrument.

Read against the paper, the sample's time point label means: before trial treatment. Donors were enrolled in RACIN, a single-arm phase I dose-escalation trial combining nivolumab, ipilimumab, aspirin, low-dose cyclophosphamide and low-dose radiotherapy. Patients were eligible if they had advanced solid tumors that were TIL-negative. Sequencer: Illumina MiniSeq. A roughly 18-cycle PCR with Phusion amplified the TCRs, pairing a constant-region primer with the adapter that was attached to the V primers. The MessageAmp II aRNA Amplification Kit was used to amplify the isolated mRNA, with in vitro transcription run for more than 15 hours at 37 degrees C. mRNA for TCR sequencing was isolated with the Dynabeads mRNA DIRECT Purification Kit. A second approximately 24-cycle Phusion PCR added indexed Illumina adapters, and products were purified with AMPure XP beads. In the authors' own workflow: Using custom Perl scripts, TCR sequences that encoded the same protein were pooled, out-of-frame sequences were dropped, and the abundance of each clonotype was calculated. Any TCR sequence backed by just one read was left out of the analysis. Shannon entropy, Gini index, clonality, richness, and the frequency of TCRs shared between repertoires were included as repertoire metrics. The public reads were reprocessed in TCRdb via fastp at Q25 and MiXCR, keeping in-frame beta chains. Rows with one shared CDR3 protein collapse into an entry with the most common genes and DNA. Clone size and V and J calls follow TCRdb, not the original study. The sample table shows tens of thousands of distinct CDR3 sequences, and over 9.5% are seen once. The ten top clones hold about 6% of the sample.

This clonotype was found many times. Its antigen remains unidentified. Qualities for individual bases were not recorded, and no much larger clone is one base off. The germline V gene gives CDR1 as MDHEN and CDR2 as SYDVKM. From the cysteine up to the phenylalanine, the CDR3 has a length of 18 residues. Only the CDR3 portion is preserved as DNA: 54 bases, with reading frame beginning at the first base. For this chain, trimming is 5 bases at the V end and 0 bases at the J end, and the number of junction bases without a gene match is 9. This sample comprised PBMCs, obtained before treatment. The V and J genes are TRBV28 and TRBJ2-3; 12 of the junction bases match TRBD2. The TCR sequence derives from a female donor with ovarian cancer. The CDR3 corresponds to CASSMTGGLAGSTDTQYF. The bases read TGTGCCAGCAGTATGACAGGAGGACTAGCGGGGAGCACAGATACGCAGTATTTT.